Described below is a single TCR beta chain sequence and its context. This sample is part of a study of T cell changes during pregnancy in multiple sclerosis. This table comes from immunoSEQ multiplex PCR, and its TCRdb copy is limited to in-frame clones, with some not included. The data hold 30,000 to 35,000 clones, with 90% observed a single time. CDR1 and CDR2 from the germline V gene are LGHNT and FRNRAP. The V end was cut by 0 bases, the J end by 0 bases, with 11 bases between. CDR3 length: 16 residues. The V gene is TRBV12-5, the J gene TRBJ1-1; possibly TRBD1 for D (6 bases). The starting material was CD4+ T cells from peripheral blood mononuclear cells, obtained in the third trimester of pregnancy. This clonotype was obtained from a female donor in good health, enrolled as a control in a pregnancy study. The CDR3 is CASGLVQGRMNTEAFF. The CDR3 DNA sequence: TGTGCTAGTGGTTTGGTACAGGGCAGAATGAACACTGAAGCTTTCTTT.